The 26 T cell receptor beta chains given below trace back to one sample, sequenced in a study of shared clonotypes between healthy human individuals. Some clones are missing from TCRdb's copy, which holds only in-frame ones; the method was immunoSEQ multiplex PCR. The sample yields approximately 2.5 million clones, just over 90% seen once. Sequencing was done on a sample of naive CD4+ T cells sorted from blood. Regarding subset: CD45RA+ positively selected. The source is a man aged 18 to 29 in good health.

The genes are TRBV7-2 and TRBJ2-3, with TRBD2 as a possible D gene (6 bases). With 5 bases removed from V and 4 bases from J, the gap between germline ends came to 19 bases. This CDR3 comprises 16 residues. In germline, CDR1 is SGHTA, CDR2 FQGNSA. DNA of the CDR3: TGTGCCAGCAGCACCCGGGGCGCTGGAGGGGCAGATACGCAGTATTTT. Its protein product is CASSTRGAGGADTQYF. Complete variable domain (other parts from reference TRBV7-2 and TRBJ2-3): GAGVSQSPSNKVTEKGKDVELRCDPISGHTALYWYRQSLGQGLEFLIYFQGNSAPDKSGLPSDRFSAERTGGSVSTLTIQRTQQEDSAVYLCASSTRGAGGADTQYFGPGTRLTVL.

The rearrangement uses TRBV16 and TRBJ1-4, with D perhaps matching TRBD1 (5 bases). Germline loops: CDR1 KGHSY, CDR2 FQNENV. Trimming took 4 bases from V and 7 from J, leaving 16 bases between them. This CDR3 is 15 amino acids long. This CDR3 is CASSPSEGRAEKLFF. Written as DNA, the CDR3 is TGTGCCAGCAGCCCGTCGGAGGGGCGGGCTGAAAAACTGTTTTTT.

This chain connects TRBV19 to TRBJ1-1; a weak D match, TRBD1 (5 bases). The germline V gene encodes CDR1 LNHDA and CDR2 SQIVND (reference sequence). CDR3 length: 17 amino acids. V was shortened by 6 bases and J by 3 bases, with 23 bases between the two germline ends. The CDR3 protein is CASSIPPGTGGDTEAFF. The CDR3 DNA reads TGTGCCAGTAGCATTCCCCCCGGGACCGGAGGGGACACTGAAGCTTTCTTT.

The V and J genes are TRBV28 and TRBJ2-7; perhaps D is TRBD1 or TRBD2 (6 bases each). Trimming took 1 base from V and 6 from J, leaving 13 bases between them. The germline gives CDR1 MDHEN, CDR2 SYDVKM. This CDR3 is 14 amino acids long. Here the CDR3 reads CASSLSIGGGEQYF. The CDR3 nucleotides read TGTGCCAGCAGTTTATCGATAGGGGGAGGCGAGCAGTACTTC.

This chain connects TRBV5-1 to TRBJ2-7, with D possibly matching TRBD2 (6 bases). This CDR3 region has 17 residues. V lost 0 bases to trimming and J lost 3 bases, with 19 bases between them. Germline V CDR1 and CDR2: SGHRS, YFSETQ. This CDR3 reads CASSLAHFPEGLYEQYF. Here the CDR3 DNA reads TGCGCCAGCAGCTTGGCCCACTTCCCGGAGGGCCTCTACGAGCAGTACTTC.

The CDR3 nucleotides are TGCGCCAGCAGCCAGCTATCCGCGGAAAACACCATATATTTT. This encodes CASSQLSAENTIYF. V is TRBV4-1 and J is TRBJ1-3; D gene unclear. CDR1 MGHRA and CDR2 YSYEKL come from the germline V gene. V was shortened by 3 bases and J by 6 bases, with 12 bases between the two germline ends. The CDR3 runs 14 residues.

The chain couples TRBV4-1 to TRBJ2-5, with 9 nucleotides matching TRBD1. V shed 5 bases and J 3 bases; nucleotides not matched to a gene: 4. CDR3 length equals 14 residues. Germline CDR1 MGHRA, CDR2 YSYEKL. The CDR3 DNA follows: TGCGCCAGCAGCAACCGGGACAGGGAAGAGACCCAGTACTTC. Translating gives CASSNRDREETQYF.

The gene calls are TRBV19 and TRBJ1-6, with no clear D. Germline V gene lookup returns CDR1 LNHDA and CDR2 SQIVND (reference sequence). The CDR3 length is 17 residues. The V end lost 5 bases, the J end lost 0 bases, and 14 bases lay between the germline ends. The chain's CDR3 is CASSPGLPSSYNSPLHF. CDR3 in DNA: TGTGCCAGTAGTCCCGGACTCCCGAGCTCCTATAATTCACCCCTCCACTTT.

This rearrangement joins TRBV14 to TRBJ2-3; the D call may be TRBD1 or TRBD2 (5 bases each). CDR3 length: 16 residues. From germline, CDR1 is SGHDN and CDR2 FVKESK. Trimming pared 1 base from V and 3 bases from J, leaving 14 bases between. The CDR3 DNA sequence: TGTGCCAGCAGCCAAGTTCGGGGCGGTTGGACAGATACGCAGTATTTT. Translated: CASSQVRGGWTDTQYF.

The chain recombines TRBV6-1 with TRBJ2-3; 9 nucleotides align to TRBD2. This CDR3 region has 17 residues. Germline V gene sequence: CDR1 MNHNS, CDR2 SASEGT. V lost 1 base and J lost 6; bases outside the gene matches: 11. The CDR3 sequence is CASSEDFAGGPSDTQYF. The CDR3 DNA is TGTGCCAGCAGTGAAGATTTCGCGGGAGGGCCATCGGATACGCAGTATTTT.

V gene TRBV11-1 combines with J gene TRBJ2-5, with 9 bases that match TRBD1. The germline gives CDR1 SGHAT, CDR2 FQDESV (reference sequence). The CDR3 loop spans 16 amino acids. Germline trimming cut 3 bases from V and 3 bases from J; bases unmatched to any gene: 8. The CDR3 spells CASSFQPGTGKETQYF. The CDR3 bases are TGTGCCAGCAGCTTCCAACCCGGGACAGGGAAAGAGACCCAGTACTTC.

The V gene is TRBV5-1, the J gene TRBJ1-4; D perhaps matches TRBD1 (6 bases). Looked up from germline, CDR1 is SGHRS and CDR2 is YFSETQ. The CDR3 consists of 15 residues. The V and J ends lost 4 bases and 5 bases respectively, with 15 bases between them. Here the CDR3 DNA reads TGCGCCAGCAGCAAACAGGGTGTGGGGAATGAAAAACTGTTTTTT. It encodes CASSKQGVGNEKLFF.

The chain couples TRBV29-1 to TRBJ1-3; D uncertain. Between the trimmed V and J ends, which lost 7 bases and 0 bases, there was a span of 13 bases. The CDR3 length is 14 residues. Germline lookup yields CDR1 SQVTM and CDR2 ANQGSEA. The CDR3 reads CSGRVPTSGNTIYF. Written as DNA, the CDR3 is TGCAGCGGCCGTGTGCCGACCTCTGGAAACACCATATATTTT.

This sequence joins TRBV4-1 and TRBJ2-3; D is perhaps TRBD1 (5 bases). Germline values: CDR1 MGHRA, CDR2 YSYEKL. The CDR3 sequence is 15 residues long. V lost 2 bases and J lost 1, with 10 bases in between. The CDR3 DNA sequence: TGCGCCAGCAGCCAATGGGGCGCTCGCACAGATACGCAGTATTTT. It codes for CASSQWGARTDTQYF.

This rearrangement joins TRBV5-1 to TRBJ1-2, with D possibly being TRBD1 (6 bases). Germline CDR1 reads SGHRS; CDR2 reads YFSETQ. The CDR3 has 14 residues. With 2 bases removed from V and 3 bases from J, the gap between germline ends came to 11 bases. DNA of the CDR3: TGCGCCAGCAGCTTATTGACAGGCTACTATGGCTACACCTTC. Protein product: CASSLLTGYYGYTF.

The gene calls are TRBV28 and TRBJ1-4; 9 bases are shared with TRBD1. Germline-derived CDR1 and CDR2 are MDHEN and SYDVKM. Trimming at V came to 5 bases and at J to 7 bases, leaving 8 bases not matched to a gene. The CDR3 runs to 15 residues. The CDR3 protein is CASSPGGQGSEKLFF. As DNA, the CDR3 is TGTGCCAGCAGTCCAGGGGGACAGGGTAGTGAAAAACTGTTTTTT.

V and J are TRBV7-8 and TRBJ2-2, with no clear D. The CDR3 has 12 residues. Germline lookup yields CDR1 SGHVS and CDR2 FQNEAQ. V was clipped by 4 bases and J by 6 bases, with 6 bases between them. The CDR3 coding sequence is TGTGCCAGCAGCTCGAATCCCGGGGAGCTGTTTTTT. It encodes CASSSNPGELFF.

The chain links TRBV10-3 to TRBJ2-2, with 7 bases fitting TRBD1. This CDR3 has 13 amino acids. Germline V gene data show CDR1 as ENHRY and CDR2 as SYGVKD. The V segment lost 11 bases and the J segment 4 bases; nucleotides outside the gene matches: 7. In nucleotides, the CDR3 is TGTGCCGTGACAGGGTCTGGCACCGGGGAGCTGTTTTTT. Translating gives CAVTGSGTGELFF.

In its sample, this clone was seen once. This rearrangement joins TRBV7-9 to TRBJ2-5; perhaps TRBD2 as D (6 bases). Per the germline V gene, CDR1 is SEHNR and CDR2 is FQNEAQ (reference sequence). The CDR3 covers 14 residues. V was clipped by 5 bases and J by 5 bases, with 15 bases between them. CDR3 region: CASSTTGVEETQYF. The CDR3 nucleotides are TGTGCCAGCAGCACGACGGGAGTGGAGGAGACCCAGTACTTC.

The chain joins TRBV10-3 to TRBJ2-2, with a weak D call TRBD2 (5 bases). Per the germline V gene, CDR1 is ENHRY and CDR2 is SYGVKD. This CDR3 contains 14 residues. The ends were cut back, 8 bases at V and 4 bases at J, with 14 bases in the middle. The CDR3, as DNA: TGTGCCATCGGAGGCACATCTTCCACCGGGGAGCTGTTTTTT. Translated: CAIGGTSSTGELFF.

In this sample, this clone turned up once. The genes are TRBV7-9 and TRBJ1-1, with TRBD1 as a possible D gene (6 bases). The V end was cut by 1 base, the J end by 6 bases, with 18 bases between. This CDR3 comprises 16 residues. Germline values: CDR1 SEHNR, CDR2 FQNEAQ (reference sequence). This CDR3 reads CASSLVVGGSVAEAFF. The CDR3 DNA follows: TGTGCCAGCAGCTTAGTTGTAGGGGGGTCGGTCGCTGAAGCTTTCTTT. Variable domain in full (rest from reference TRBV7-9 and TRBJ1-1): DTGVSQNPRHKITKRGQNVTFRCDPISEHNRLYWYRQTLGQGPEFLTYFQNEAQLEKSRLLSDRFSAERPKGSFSTLEIQRTEQGDSAMYLCASSLVVGGSVAEAFFGQGTRLTVV.

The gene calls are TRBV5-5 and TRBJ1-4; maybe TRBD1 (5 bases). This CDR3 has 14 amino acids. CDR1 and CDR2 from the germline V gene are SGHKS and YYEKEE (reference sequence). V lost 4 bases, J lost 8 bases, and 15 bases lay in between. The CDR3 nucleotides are TGTGCCAGCAGCCGTGAGGGGATGGGGGAAAAACTGTTTTTT. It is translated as CASSREGMGEKLFF.

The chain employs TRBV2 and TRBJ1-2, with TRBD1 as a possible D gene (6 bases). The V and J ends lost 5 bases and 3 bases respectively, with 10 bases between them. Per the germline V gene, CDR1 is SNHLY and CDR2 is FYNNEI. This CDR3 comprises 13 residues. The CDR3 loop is CASSQGPDYGYTF. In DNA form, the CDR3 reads TGTGCCAGCAGTCAGGGGCCCGACTATGGCTACACCTTC.

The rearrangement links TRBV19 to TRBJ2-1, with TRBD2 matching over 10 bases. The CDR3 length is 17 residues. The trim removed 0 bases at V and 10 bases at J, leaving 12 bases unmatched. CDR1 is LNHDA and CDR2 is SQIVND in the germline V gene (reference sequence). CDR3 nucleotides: TGTGCCAGTAGTATAGATCTAAGTAGCGGGGGGCCACGGGAGCAGTTCTTC. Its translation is CASSIDLSSGGPREQFF.

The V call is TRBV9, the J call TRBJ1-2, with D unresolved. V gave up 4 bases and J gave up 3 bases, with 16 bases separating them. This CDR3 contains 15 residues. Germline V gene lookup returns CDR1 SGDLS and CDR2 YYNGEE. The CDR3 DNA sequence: TGTGCCAGCAGCCTCCAGGACCGATTCGACTATGGCTACACCTTC. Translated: CASSLQDRFDYGYTF.

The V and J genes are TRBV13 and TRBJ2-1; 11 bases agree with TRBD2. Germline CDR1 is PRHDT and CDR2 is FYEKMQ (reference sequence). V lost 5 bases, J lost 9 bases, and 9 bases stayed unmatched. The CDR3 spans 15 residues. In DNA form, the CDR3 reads TGTGCCAGCAGCCCCCTAGCGGGGGGATGGGGTGAGCAGTTCTTC. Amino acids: CASSPLAGGWGEQFF.